The 11 T cell receptor beta chains listed next were all sequenced from one sample in a study of cytomegalovirus exposure and HLA in healthy donors. It was with 60 Vbeta and 13 Jbeta primers that the PCR ran. This table comes from immunoSEQ multiplex PCR, and its TCRdb copy is limited to in-frame clones, with some not included. This table has about 130,000 clones, roughly 75% appearing once. Sequenced material: PBMCs. The receptors derive from a female donor in good health and CMV-seronegative.

This chain joins TRBV2 and TRBJ2-2; D gene unclear. Germline CDR1 SNHLY, CDR2 FYNNEI. The CDR3 has 14 residues. With 8 bases removed from V and 5 bases from J, the gap between germline ends came to 15 bases. This chain's CDR3 is CASSVLSRTGELFF. CDR3 nucleotide sequence: TGTGCCAGCTCGGTGCTGTCGAGGACCGGGGAGCTGTTTTTT. Together with reference TRBV2 and TRBJ2-2, the CDR3 gives the full variable domain: EPEVTQTPSHQVTQMGQEVILRCVPISNHLYFYWYRQILGQKVEFLVSFYNNEISEKSEIFDDQFSVERPDGSNFTLKIRSTKLEDSAMYFCASSVLSRTGELFFGEGSRLTVL.

The J gene is TRBJ2-1, the V gene TRBV10-3; 10 nucleotides agree with TRBD2. This CDR3 is built from 17 residues. Germline assignment: CDR1 ENHRY and CDR2 SYGVKD. With 3 bases clipped from V and 4 bases from J, the junction kept 9 bases outside the gene matches. CDR3 in amino acids: CAISDLTGTSDYNEQFF. In nucleotides, the CDR3 is TGTGCCATCAGTGACCTGACCGGGACTAGCGATTACAATGAGCAGTTCTTC.

The rearrangement joins TRBV2 to TRBJ1-1, with 10 bases fitting TRBD1. The CDR3 contains 15 residues. J gave up 0 bases and V 6 bases, and 4 bases lay outside the gene matches. Germline V gene data show CDR1 as SNHLY and CDR2 as FYNNEI. The CDR3 sequence is CASSRDRGMNTEAFF. The CDR3 bases are TGTGCCAGCAGCCGGGACAGGGGTATGAACACTGAAGCTTTCTTT.

J is TRBJ1-2 and V is TRBV25-1; the D gene is possibly TRBD1 (5 bases). The germline V gene has CDR1 MGHDK and CDR2 SYGVNS. With 5 bases removed from V and 4 bases from J, the gap between germline ends came to 14 bases. This CDR3 region has 14 residues. Here the CDR3 DNA reads TGTGCCAGCAGTCCCCCCGACAGAGTCTATGGCTACACCTTC. Residues: CASSPPDRVYGYTF.

The CDR3: CASSVARESRGYTF. CDR3 bases: TGTGCCAGCAGCGTAGCCAGGGAAAGTAGGGGCTACACCTTC. The rearrangement uses TRBV9 and TRBJ1-2; the D gene is possibly TRBD1 (5 bases). The CDR3 contains 14 residues. Germline V gene lookup returns CDR1 SGDLS and CDR2 YYNGEE. The V end lost 0 bases, the J end lost 8 bases, and 14 bases lay between the germline ends.

On this clone itself: At one end the junction does not follow the germline gene, possibly because of a read error. The rearrangement joins TRBV7-7 to TRBJ2-1; 7 bases match TRBD2. The CDR3 sequence is 17 residues long. Germline V gene lookup returns CDR1 SSHAT and CDR2 FNYEAQ (reference sequence). The CDR3 loop is CASSLGAIAGPYNEQFF. The CDR3 nucleotides are TGTGCTAGCAGCTTAGGAGCTATAGCGGGTCCCTACAATGAGCAGTTCTTC.

The V gene is TRBV27, the J gene TRBJ2-3; D unclear. CDR3 length: 15 residues. The germline gives CDR1 MNHEY, CDR2 SMNVEV (reference sequence). Trimming removed 2 bases from V and 2 bases from J, with 11 bases in between. This CDR3 is CASSLAAAITDTQYF. The CDR3 DNA follows: TGTGCCAGCAGTTTAGCGGCAGCGATCACAGATACGCAGTATTTT.

The chain joins TRBV6-5 to TRBJ2-7; D gene uncertain. The V end was cut by 5 bases, the J end by 0 bases, with 11 bases between. Germline V gene lookup returns CDR1 MNHEY and CDR2 SVGAGI. The CDR3 is made up of 14 amino acids. The CDR3 region has the DNA TGTGCCAGCAGTACAGACGGAAGCTCCTACGAGCAGTACTTC. The encoded protein is CASSTDGSSYEQYF.

The chain recombines TRBV7-9 with TRBJ1-6; 7 bases fit TRBD1. The V and J ends lost 2 bases and 4 bases, in that order; junction bases with no gene match: 8. CDR1 is SEHNR and CDR2 is FQNEAQ in the germline V gene (reference sequence). The CDR3 runs to 17 residues. The CDR3 is CASSLSFGGQYNSPLHF. CDR3 coding DNA: TGTGCCAGCAGCTTAAGCTTTGGGGGACAGTATAATTCACCCCTCCACTTT.

This chain links TRBV28 with TRBJ1-2, with D tentatively TRBD1 (5 bases). V dropped 3 bases and J dropped 4 bases, with 12 bases sitting between them. Germline V gene data show CDR1 as MDHEN and CDR2 as SYDVKM. The CDR3 has 14 amino acids. This chain's CDR3 is CASSLGTSRYGYTF. The CDR3 DNA reads TGTGCCAGCAGTTTGGGGACTTCCCGCTATGGCTACACCTTC.

V is TRBV28 and J is TRBJ1-3; tentatively, D is TRBD1 (5 bases). This CDR3 is built from 16 residues. Per the germline V gene, CDR1 is MDHEN and CDR2 is SYDVKM. V was clipped by 2 bases and J by 2 bases, with 13 bases between them. The CDR3: CASSLGGLDTGNTIYF. The CDR3 region has the DNA TGTGCCAGCAGTTTAGGCGGATTGGACACTGGAAACACCATATATTTT.